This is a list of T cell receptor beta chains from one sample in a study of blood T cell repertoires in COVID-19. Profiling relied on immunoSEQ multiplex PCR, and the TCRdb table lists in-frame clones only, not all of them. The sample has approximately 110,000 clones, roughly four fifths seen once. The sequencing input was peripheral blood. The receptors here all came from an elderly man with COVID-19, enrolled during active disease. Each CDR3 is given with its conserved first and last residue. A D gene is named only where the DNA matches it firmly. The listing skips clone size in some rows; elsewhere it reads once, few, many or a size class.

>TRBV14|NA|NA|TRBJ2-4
TGTGCCAGCAGCCTGAGTGTTGGGACTAACATTCAGTACTTC
CASSLSVGTNIQYF
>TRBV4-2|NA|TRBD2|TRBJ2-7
TGTGCCAGCAGCCAAGCCAGTGGACTAGCGGACTACGAGCAGTACTTC
CASSQASGLADYEQYF
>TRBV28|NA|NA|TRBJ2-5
TGTGCCAGCAGTCGGACCGGCCGGGGGGAGACCCAGTACTTC
CASSRTGRGETQYF
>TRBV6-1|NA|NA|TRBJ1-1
TGTGCCAGCGGAGTTAACACTGAAGCTTTCTTT
CASGVNTEAFF
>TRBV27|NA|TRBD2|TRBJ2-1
TGTGCCAGCAGTCTAGCGGGGGGGGATTACAATGAGCAGTTCTTC
CASSLAGGDYNEQFF
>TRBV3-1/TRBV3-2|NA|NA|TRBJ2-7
TGTGCCAGCAGCCCCAGTCCGGGATACGAGCAGTACTTC
CASSPSPGYEQYF
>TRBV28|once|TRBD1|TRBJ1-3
TGTGCCAGCAGCGACAGGGGGCAAGGAAACACCATATATTTT
CASSDRGQGNTIYF
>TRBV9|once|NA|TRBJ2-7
TGTGCCAGCAGCGGACATCCCGGACAGCCCTACGAGCAGTACTTC
CASSGHPGQPYEQYF
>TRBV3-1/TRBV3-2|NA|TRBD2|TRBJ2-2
TGTGCCAGCAGCCAAAGCGGGAGAGGCACCGGGGAGCTGTTTTTT
CASSQSGRGTGELFF
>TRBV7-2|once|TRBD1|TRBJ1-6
TGTGCCAGCAGCTTAGAAATGAAGGACAGGGGAAATTCACCCCTCCACTTT
CASSLEMKDRGNSPLHF
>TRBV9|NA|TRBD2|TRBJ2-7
TGTGCCAGCAGCGCCAACCCCGGGGGGACCTACGAGCAGTACTTC
CASSANPGGTYEQYF
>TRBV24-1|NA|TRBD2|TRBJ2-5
TGTGCCACCAGTGATCGGGCTAGCGGGATTCAGGAGACCCAGTACTTC
CATSDRASGIQETQYF
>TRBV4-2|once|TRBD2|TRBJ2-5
TGTGCCAGCAGCCAACGACTAGCGGGAGAAGTGGAGACCCAGTACTTC
CASSQRLAGEVETQYF
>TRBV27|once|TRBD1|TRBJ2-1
TGTGCCAGCAGTCTCATGGGGACAGGGGCATACAATGAGCAGTTCTTC
CASSLMGTGAYNEQFF
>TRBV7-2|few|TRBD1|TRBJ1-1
TGTGCCAGCAGCGTGACAGGGGCCACTGAAGCTTTCTTT
CASSVTGATEAFF
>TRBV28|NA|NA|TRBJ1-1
TGTGCCAGCAGTTCCAGGGACATCACTGAAGCTTTCTTT
CASSSRDITEAFF
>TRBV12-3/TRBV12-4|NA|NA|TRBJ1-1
TGTGCCAGCAGTTTAAGGGGTACTGAAGCTTTCTTT
CASSLRGTEAFF
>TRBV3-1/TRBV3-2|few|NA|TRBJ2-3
TGTGCCAGCAGCCAAGAGGCTAGCGTCACGCAGTATTTT
CASSQEASVTQYF
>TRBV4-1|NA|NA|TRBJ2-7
TGCGCCAGCAGCCAGAGGGACTCCTCGGAGCAGTACTTC
CASSQRDSSEQYF
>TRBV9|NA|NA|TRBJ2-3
TGTGCCAGCAGCGATAGCGCTAGCACAGATACGCAGTATTTT
CASSDSASTDTQYF
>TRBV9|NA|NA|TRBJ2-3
TGTGCCAGCAGCGTATATGCGTGGGGACAAGAGACAGATACGCAGTATTTT
CASSVYAWGQETDTQYF
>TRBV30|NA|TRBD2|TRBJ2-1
TGTGCCTGGAGTTTGAACGGGAGGGCCTCGGATGAGCAGTTCTTC
CAWSLNGRASDEQFF
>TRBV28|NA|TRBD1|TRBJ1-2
TGTGCCAGCAGCTGGACAGGGGGCGATGGCTACACCTTC
CASSWTGGDGYTF
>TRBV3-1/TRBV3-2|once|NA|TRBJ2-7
TGTGCCAGCAGCCGTCCAGGTACCGAGCAGTACTTC
CASSRPGTEQYF
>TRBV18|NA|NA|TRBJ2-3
TGTGCCAGCTCACCAGGGCCGGGGTTAACAGATACGCAGTATTTT
CASSPGPGLTDTQYF
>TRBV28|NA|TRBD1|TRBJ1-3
TGTGCCAGCAGTTTATCCGACAGGGGCTCTGGAAACACCATATATTTT
CASSLSDRGSGNTIYF
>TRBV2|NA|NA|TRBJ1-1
TGTGCCAGCAGAGAAGACAGCTTTGAAGCTTTCTTT
CASREDSFEAFF
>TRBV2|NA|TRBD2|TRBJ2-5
TGTGCCAGCAGTCCGACTAGCGGGGGGTACTTC
CASSPTSGGYF
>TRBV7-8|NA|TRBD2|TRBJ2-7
TGTGCCAGCAGCTCACCAGGACTAGTAATGCCGTCGCACGAGCAGTACTTC
CASSSPGLVMPSHEQYF
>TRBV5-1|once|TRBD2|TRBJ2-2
TGCGCCAGCAGCTTGAGTCTAGCGGGGCCAGGAGAGCTGTTTTTT
CASSLSLAGPGELFF
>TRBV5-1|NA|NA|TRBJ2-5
TGCGCCAGCAGGAGGTCGGGTTACCAAGAGACCCAGTACTTC
CASRRSGYQETQYF
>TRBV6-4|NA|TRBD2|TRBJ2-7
TGTGCCAGACGACTCGGGAGGAGGACCTACGAGCAGTACTTC
CARRLGRRTYEQYF
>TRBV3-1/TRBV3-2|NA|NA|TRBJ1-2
TGTGCCAGCAGCCAATACAGGGACTATGGCTACACCTTC
CASSQYRDYGYTF
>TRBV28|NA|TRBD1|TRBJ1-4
TGTGCCAGCAGAGCGACAGGGGGGGATGAAAAACTGTTTTTT
CASRATGGDEKLFF
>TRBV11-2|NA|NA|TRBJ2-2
TGTGCCAGCAGCTTAGTCCAGAACACCGGGGAGCTGTTTTTT
CASSLVQNTGELFF
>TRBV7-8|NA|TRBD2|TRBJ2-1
TGTGCCAGCAGCTTAGTCGGCGGGAGAATCGGTGGCTCCTACAATGAGCAGTTCTTC
CASSLVGGRIGGSYNEQFF
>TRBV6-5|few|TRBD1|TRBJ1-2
TGTGCCAGCAGTTACTCGGTTGAAAGGACAGGGGAAGGCTACACCTTC
CASSYSVERTGEGYTF
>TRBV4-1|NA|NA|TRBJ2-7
TGCGCCAGCAGCCAAGATCGGGGGGCAGGGTCAAACTACGAGCAGTACTTC
CASSQDRGAGSNYEQYF
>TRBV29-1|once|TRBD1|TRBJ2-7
TGCAGCGTCATCCCAATGGGGCTAGGACAGGGTAAAGGTAATGGGCCCTACGAGCAGTACTTC
CSVIPMGLGQGKGNGPYEQYF
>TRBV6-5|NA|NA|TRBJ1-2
TGTGCCAGCAGTTACTCAGTGGCAGGAAGGGGCTACACCTTC
CASSYSVAGRGYTF
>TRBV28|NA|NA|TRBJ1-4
TGTGCCAGCAGTTTAAGTCCTCGGGGTGAAAAACTGTTTTTT
CASSLSPRGEKLFF
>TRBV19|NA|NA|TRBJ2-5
TGTGCCAGTAGTAACGTGGCCCAAGAGACCCAGTACTTC
CASSNVAQETQYF
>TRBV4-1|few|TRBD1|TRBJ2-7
TGCGCCAGCAGCCAAGCTGACAGGGGTATCGACGAGCAGTACTTC
CASSQADRGIDEQYF
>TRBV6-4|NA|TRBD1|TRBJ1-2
TGTGCCAGCAGAGATTTAGGGGGCCCGGACTATGGCTACACCTTC
CASRDLGGPDYGYTF
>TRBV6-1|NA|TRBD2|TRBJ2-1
TGTGCCAGCAGTGAAAGGGGTCTAGCGGGAGAGTGGAACAATGAGCAGTTCTTC
CASSERGLAGEWNNEQFF
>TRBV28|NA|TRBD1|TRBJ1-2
TGTGCCAGCAGTTTTCACAGGGGCGCCGGGGGTGGCTACACCTTC
CASSFHRGAGGGYTF
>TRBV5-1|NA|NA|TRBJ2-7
TGCGCCAGCAGCTTGCCCGGGCACCCCGGGGACGAGCAGTACTTC
CASSLPGHPGDEQYF
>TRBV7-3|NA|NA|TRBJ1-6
TGTGCCAGCAGCCAAGGACAGAGGCGTTCACCCCTCCACTTT
CASSQGQRRSPLHF
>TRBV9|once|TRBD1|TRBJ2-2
TGTGCCAGCAGCGTCGACAGGGGGCTCACCGGGGAGCTGTTTTTT
CASSVDRGLTGELFF
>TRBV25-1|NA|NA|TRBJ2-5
TGTGCCAGCAGTGAAGCTCTGGGTAGCGGCCAAGAGACCCAGTACTTC
CASSEALGSGQETQYF
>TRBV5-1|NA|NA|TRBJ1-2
TGCGCCAGCAGCTTGGGCCAGTCCCACTATGGCTACACCTTC
CASSLGQSHYGYTF
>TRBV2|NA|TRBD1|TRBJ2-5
TGTGCCGTCCAGGGGGCAGGGGAGACCCAGTACTTC
CAVQGAGETQYF
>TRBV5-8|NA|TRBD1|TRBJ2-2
TGTGCCAGCACCCGCTGGACAGGGGATTATTTATTGAACACCGGGGAGCTGTTTTTT
CASTRWTGDYLLNTGELFF
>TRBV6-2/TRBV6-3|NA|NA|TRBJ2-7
TGTGCCAGCAGTTACTCGCTAGGTTTCGGCGAGCAGTACTTC
CASSYSLGFGEQYF
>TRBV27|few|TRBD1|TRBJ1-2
TGTGCCAGCAGTTCGGGGACAGGCCCCTTGTATGGCTACACCTTC
CASSSGTGPLYGYTF